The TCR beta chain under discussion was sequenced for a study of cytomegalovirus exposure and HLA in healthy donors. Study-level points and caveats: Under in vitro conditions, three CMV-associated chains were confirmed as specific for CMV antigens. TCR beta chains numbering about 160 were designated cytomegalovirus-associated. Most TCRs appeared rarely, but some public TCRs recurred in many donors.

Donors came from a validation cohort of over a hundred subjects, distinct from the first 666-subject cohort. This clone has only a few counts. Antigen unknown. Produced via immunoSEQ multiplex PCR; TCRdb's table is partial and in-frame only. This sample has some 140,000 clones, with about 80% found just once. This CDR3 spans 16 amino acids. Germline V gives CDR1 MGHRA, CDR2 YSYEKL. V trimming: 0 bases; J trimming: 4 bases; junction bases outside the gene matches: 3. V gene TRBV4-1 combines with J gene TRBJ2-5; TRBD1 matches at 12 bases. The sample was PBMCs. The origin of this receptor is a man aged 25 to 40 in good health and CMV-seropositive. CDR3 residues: CASSQDGTGGAETQYF. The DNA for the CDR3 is TGCGCCAGCAGCCAAGATGGGACAGGGGGCGCAGAGACCCAGTACTTC.